The 9 T cell receptor beta chains reported below all come from one sample, sequenced in a study of blood T cell repertoires in COVID-19. Generated by immunoSEQ multiplex PCR, the TCRdb table keeps only in-frame clones and is missing some. This table holds fewer than 85,000 clones, about 90% found once. Sequencing used peripheral blood. Receptors originate from a man aged 45-65 years with active COVID-19.

V usage is TRBV5-1 and J usage is TRBJ1-4; maybe TRBD1 (5 bases). CDR1 and CDR2 (germline): SGHRS, YFSETQ. V was pared by 1 base and J by 4 bases, with 11 bases between. The CDR3 has 15 residues. The CDR3 DNA follows: TGCGCCAGCAGCTTGAATACGGGGGGTAATGAAAAACTGTTTTTT. Translation gives CASSLNTGGNEKLFF.

J is TRBJ2-7 and V is TRBV5-1, with 7 positions matching TRBD1. With V trimmed by 5 bases and J by 2 bases, 7 bases remained unmatched. Germline assignment: CDR1 SGHRS and CDR2 YFSETQ. The CDR3 contains 14 residues. For the CDR3, the DNA is TGCGCCAGCAGTTCCGGGACAGCAGCCTACGAGCAGTACTTC. Protein sequence: CASSSGTAAYEQYF.

This chain links TRBV5-4 with TRBJ2-2; D gene ambiguous. Trimming shortened V by 4 bases and J by 8 bases, and 12 bases separated the two germline ends. There are 13 residues in the CDR3. CDR1 SGHNT and CDR2 YYREEE come from the germline V gene (reference sequence). The CDR3 protein is CASSITTKGELFF. CDR3 coding DNA: TGTGCCAGCAGCATTACCACAAAAGGGGAGCTGTTTTTT.

The chain combines TRBV19 with TRBJ2-1; 7 positions agree with TRBD1. V lost 3 bases to trimming and J lost 9 bases; unmatched junction nucleotides: 17. This CDR3 comprises 17 residues. The germline V gene encodes CDR1 LNHDA and CDR2 SQIVND (reference sequence). CDR3 DNA: TGTGCCAGTAGTATGTTCGGCACAGGGGTAGGGAACTTTGAGCAGTTCTTC. Translated, it gives CASSMFGTGVGNFEQFF.

This chain uses TRBV28 with TRBJ2-3; D remains unclear. Trimming shortened V by 8 bases and J by 1 base, and 4 bases separated the two germline ends. The CDR3 covers 11 residues. Germline values: CDR1 MDHEN, CDR2 SYDVKM. For the CDR3, the DNA is TGTGCCAGCCGAGGCACAGATACGCAGTATTTT. This sequence encodes CASRGTDTQYF.

The rearrangement links TRBV27 to TRBJ2-1; a weak D match, TRBD2 (7 bases). CDR1 and CDR2 from the germline V gene are MNHEY and SMNVEV (reference sequence). The germline V and J ends were trimmed by 1 base and 9 bases, with 16 bases remaining between them. The CDR3 has 15 amino acids. CDR3 in amino acids: CASSLWAGARGEQFF. The CDR3 DNA sequence: TGTGCCAGCAGTTTATGGGCGGGGGCCCGGGGTGAGCAGTTCTTC.

This chain uses TRBV15 with TRBJ1-2; D possibly corresponds to TRBD1 (6 bases). Per germline, CDR1 LNHNV and CDR2 YYDKDF (reference sequence). The CDR3 is made up of 17 amino acids. V was trimmed by 0 bases and J by 1 base, leaving 15 bases between them. This chain's CDR3 is CATSRDRGAPFNYGYTF. CDR3 coding DNA: TGTGCCACCAGCAGAGATCGGGGGGCCCCTTTTAACTATGGCTACACCTTC.

The chain employs TRBV9 and TRBJ2-5; TRBD2 matches 10 bases. The CDR3 extends over 15 amino acids. The V gene end was trimmed by 3 bases and the J gene end by 2 bases; junction bases not matched to a gene: 4. Germline V gives CDR1 SGDLS, CDR2 YYNGEE. This CDR3 is CASSAGLAAQETQYF. Here the CDR3 DNA reads TGTGCCAGCAGCGCTGGACTAGCGGCTCAAGAGACCCAGTACTTC.

This clone was counted a single time. The chain uses TRBV28 and TRBJ2-1, with 7 bases fitting TRBD2. The V gene end was trimmed by 2 bases and the J gene end by 8 bases; junction bases not matched to a gene: 9. The CDR3 loop spans 15 amino acids. CDR1 is MDHEN and CDR2 is SYDVKM in the germline V gene. The CDR3 nucleotides read TGTGCCAGCAGTTTAGGGAGCGGGGCAGCCGATGAGCAGTTCTTC. The encoded protein is CASSLGSGAADEQFF.